The TCR beta chain under discussion was sequenced for a study of lymphopenia after photon versus proton radiotherapy. Notes on this clone: Its antigen is unknown.

CDR1 is WNHNN, CDR2 SYGVQD, per germline (reference sequence). V trimming: 4 bases; J trimming: 0 bases; junction bases outside the gene matches: 2. The CDR3 covers 15 residues. Study-level results: Better survival with proton therapy was suggested as possible, not demonstrated. Under photons, naive T cells and diversity fell while effector/memory populations rose. After lymphocyte nadir, photon-treated repertoires showed oligoclonal expansion, especially CD8+ Temra.

Generated by immunoSEQ multiplex PCR, the TCRdb table keeps only in-frame clones and is missing some. The table has about 20,000 clones, about 92% seen once. The sample was peripheral blood, taken from a patient treated with photon-based radiotherapy. This chain uses TRBV10-1 with TRBJ2-2; 7 nucleotides align to TRBD1. This sequence originates from a woman in her thirties or forties with cholangiocarcinoma. As DNA, the CDR3 is TGCGCCAGCAGTGTGGGGACAGCGAACACCGGGGAGCTGTTTTTT. Translating it yields CASSVGTANTGELFF.